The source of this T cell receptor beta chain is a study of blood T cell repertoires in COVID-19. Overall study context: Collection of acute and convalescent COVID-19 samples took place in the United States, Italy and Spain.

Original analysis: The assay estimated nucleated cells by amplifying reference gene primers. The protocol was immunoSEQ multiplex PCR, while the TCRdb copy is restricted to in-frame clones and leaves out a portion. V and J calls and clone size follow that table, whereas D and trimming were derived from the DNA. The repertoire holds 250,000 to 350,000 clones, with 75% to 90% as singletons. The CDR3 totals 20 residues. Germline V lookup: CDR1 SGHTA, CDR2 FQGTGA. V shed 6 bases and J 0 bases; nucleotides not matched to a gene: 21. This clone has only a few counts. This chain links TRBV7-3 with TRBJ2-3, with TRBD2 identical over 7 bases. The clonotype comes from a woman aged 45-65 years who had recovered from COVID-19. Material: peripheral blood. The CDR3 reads CASRPTGGGGNPHSTDTQYF. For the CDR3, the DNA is TGTGCCAGCAGACCAACGGGTGGCGGGGGAAACCCCCATAGCACAGATACGCAGTATTTT. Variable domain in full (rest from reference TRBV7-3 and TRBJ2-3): GAGVSQTPSNKVTEKGKYVELRCDPISGHTALYWYRQSLGQGPEFLIYFQGTGAADDSGLPNDRFFAVRPEGSVSTLKIQRTERGDSAVYLCASRPTGGGGNPHSTDTQYFGPGTRLTVL.